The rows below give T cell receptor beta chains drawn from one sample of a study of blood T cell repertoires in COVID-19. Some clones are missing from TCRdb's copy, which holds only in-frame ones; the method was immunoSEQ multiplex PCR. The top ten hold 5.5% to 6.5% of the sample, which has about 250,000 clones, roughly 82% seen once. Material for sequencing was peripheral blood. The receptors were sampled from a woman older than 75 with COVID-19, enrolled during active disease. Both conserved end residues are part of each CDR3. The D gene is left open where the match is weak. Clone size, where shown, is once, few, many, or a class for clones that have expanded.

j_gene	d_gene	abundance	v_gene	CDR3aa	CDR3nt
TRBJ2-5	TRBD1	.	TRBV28	CASSPSGTAQGTQYF	TGTGCCAGCAGTCCCTCAGGGACAGCCCAAGGGACCCAGTACTTC
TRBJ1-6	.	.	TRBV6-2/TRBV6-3	CASSPSTPNSPLHF	TGTGCCAGCAGCCCCTCGACACCTAATTCACCCCTCCACTTT
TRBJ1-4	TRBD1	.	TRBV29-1	CSAGQGEEKLFF	TGCAGCGCCGGACAGGGGGAGGAAAAACTGTTTTTT
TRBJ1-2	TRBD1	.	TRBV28	CASLGWDRGRGGYTF	TGTGCCAGTTTGGGTTGGGACAGGGGGCGAGGTGGCTACACCTTC
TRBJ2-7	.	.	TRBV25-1	CASSHPRGNSEQYF	TGTGCCAGCAGTCATCCTCGGGGGAACTCCGAGCAGTACTTC
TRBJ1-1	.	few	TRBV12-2	CASRLDGARGQGRVEAFF	TGTGCAAGTCGCTTAGATGGGGCTAGAGGACAGGGCAGAGTAGAAGCTTTCTTT
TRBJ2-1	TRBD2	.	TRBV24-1	CATSDGGLAGNNEQFF	TGTGCCACCAGTGATGGGGGGCTAGCGGGTAACAATGAGCAGTTCTTC
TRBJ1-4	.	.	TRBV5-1	CASSPDNNEKLFF	TGCGCCAGCAGCCCGGACAATAATGAAAAACTGTTTTTT
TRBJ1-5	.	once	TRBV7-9	CASSLSGIKNQPQHF	TGTGCCAGCAGCTTATCAGGGATCAAAAATCAGCCCCAGCATTTT
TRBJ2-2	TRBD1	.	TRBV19	CASSSGTGSGTGELFF	TGTGCCAGTAGTTCAGGGACAGGGTCGGGCACCGGGGAGCTGTTTTTT
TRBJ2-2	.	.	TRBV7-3	CASSAQGGNTGELFF	TGTGCCAGCAGCGCCCAGGGGGGAAACACCGGGGAGCTGTTTTTT
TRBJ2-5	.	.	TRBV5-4	CASSPPGAVQETQYF	TGTGCCAGCAGCCCTCCTGGGGCAGTTCAAGAGACCCAGTACTTC
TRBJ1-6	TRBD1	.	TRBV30	CAWFGRGPTPLHF	TGTGCCTGGTTCGGCAGGGGGCCTACACCCCTCCACTTT
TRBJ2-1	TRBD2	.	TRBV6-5	CASSSGTSGVGNEQFF	TGTGCCAGCAGTTCCGGGACTAGCGGGGTCGGCAATGAGCAGTTCTTC
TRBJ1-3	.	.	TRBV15	CATSRGGAGNTIYF	TGTGCCACCAGCCGGGGTGGCGCTGGAAACACCATATATTTT
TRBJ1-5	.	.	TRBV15	CATSEGGPGDGQPQHF	TGTGCCACCAGCGAAGGGGGACCCGGGGACGGCCAGCCCCAGCATTTT
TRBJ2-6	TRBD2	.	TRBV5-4	CASSRPRGLTAGANVLTF	TGTGCCAGCAGCCGACCGCGGGGGTTAACTGCTGGGGCCAACGTCCTGACTTTC
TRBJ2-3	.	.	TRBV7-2	CASSPDGEFTDTQYF	TGTGCCAGCAGCCCGGACGGGGAGTTCACAGATACGCAGTATTTT
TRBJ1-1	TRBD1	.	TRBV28	CASSQGARDTEAFF	TGTGCCAGCAGTCAGGGGGCCCGGGACACTGAAGCTTTCTTT
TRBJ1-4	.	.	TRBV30	CAWRNWEGLREKLFF	TGTGCCTGGAGGAACTGGGAGGGTTTACGGGAAAAACTGTTTTTT